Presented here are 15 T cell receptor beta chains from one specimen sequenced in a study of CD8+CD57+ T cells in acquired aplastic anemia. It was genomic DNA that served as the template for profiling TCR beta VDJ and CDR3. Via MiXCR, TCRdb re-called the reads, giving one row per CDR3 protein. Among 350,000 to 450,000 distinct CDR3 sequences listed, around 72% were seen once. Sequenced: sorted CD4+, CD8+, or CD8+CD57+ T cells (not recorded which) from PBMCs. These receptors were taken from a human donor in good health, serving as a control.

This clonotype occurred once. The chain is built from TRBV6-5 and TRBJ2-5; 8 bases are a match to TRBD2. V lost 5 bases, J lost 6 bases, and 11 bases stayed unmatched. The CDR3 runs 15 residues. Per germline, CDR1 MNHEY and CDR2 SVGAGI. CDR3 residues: CASSAGAGDAQTQYF. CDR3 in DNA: TGTGCCAGCAGTGCTGGAGCGGGAGACGCACAGACCCAGTACTTC.

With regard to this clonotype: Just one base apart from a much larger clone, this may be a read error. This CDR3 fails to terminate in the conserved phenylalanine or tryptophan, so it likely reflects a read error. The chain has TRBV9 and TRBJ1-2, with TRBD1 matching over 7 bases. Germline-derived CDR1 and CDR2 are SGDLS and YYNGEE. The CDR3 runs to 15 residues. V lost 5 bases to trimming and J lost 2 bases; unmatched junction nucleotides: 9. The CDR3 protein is CASSWGSGGNYGYTS. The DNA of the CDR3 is TGTGCCAGCAGTTGGGGGTCAGGGGGGAACTATGGCTACACCTCC.

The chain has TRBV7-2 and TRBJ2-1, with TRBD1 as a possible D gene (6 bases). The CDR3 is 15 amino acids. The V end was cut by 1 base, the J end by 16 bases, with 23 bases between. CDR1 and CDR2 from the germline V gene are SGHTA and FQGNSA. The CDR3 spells CASSLVTGAGDTEFF. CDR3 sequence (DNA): TGTGCCAGCAGCTTAGTGACGGGCGCTGGGGACACTGAATTCTTC.

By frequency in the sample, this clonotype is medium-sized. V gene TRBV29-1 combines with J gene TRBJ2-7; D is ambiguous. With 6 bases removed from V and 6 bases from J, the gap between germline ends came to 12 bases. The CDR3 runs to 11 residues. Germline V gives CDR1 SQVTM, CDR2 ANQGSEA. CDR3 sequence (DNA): TGCAGCGTCCCTTTAGGAGCCGAGCAGTACTTC. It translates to CSVPLGAEQYF.

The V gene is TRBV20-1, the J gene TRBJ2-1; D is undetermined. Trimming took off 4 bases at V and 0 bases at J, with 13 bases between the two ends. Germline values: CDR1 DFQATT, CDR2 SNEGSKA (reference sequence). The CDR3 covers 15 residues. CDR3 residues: CSAKPGVGSYNEQFF. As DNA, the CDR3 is TGCAGTGCTAAGCCCGGAGTAGGCTCCTACAATGAGCAGTTCTTC.

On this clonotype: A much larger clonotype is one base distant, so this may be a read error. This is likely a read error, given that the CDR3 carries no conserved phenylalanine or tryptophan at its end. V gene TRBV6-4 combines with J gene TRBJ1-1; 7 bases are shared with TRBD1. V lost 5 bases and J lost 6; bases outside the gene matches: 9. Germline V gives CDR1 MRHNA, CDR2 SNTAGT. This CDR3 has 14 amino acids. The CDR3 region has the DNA TGTGCCAGCAGTTCGCGGACAGGTAGGGCTGAAGCTTTCTCT. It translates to CASSSRTGRAEAFS.

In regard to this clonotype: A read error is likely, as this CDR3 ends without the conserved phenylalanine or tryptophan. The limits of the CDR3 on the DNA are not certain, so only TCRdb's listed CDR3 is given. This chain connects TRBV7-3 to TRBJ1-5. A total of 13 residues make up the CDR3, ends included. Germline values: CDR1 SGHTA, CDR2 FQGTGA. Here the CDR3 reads CASRQAGDEQYFG.

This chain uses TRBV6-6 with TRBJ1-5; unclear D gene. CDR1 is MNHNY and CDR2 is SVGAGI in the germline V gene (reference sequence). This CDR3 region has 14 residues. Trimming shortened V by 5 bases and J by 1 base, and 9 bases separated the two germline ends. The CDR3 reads CASSDPDSNQPQHF. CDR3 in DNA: TGTGCCAGCAGTGACCCGGACAGCAATCAGCCCCAGCATTTT.

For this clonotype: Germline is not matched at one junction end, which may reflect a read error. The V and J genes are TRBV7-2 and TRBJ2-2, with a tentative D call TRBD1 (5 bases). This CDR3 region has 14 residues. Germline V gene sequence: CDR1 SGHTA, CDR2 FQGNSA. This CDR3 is CASSLAQGVGQLFF. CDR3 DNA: TGTGCCAGCAGCTTGGCGCAGGGTGTCGGGCAGCTGTTTTTT.

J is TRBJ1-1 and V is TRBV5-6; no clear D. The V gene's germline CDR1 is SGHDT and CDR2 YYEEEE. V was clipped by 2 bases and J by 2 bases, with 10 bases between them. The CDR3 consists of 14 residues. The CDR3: CASSLAGNNTEAFF. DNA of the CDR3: TGTGCCAGCAGCTTAGCCGGTAATAACACTGAAGCTTTCTTT.

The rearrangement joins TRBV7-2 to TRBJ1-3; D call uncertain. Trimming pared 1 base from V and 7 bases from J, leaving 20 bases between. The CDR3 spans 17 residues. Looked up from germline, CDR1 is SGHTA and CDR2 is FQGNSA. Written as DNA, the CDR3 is TGTGCCAGCAGCTTAGTCAAGGCCGCAGATACGCAGAACACCATATATTTT. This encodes CASSLVKAADTQNTIYF.

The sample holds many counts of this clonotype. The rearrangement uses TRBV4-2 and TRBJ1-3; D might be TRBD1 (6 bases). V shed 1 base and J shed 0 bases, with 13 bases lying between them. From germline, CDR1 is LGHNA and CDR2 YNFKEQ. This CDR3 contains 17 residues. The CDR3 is CASSQGETGRSGNTIYF. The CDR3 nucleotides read TGTGCCAGCAGCCAAGGCGAGACAGGACGCTCTGGAAACACCATATATTTT.

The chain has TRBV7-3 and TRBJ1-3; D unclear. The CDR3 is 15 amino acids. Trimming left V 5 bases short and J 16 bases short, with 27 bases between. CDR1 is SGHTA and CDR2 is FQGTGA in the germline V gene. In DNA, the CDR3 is TGTGCCAGCAGCCTGGTGGGCGGATGCACTAAAGCTTTCTATTTT. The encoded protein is CASSLVGGCTKAFYF.

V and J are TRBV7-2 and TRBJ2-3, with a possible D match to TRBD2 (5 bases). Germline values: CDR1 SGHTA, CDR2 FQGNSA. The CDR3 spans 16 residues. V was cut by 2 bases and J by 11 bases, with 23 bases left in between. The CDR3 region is CASSLTLSGEQYLQYF. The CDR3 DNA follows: TGTGCCAGCAGCTTAACTTTGTCCGGGGAGCAATACTTGCAGTATTTT.

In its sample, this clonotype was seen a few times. In DNA, the CDR3 is TGTGCCAGCAGTACAGGGGAGGGCACTGAAGCTTTCTTT. Its translation: CASSTGEGTEAFF. The rearrangement joins TRBV6-4 to TRBJ1-1, with 7 bases identical to TRBD1. CDR1 is MRHNA and CDR2 is SNTAGT in the germline V gene. Trimming cost V 5 bases and J 4 bases; bases outside gene matches: 4. This CDR3 spans 13 amino acids.